These 26 T cell receptor beta chains share one sample of origin, sequenced in a study of beta chain features in type 1 diabetes. The authors reverse transcribed all of the isolated RNA, so sequencing captured expressed TCRB transcripts. Data came from immunoSEQ multiplex PCR; TCRdb stores just in-frame clones and leaves some out. This table has about 180,000 clones, about an eighth appearing once. The source material was central memory CD4+ T cells from blood. The receptors here all came from a woman aged 18-29 years in good health.

The chain couples TRBV10-1 to TRBJ2-5; the D gene is possibly TRBD1 (5 bases). There are 15 residues in the CDR3. V was cut by 5 bases and J by 5 bases, with 18 bases left in between. CDR1 and CDR2 from the germline V gene are WNHNN and SYGVQD (reference sequence). The CDR3 protein is CASSPRIGDRETQYF. The CDR3 DNA follows: TGCGCCAGCAGTCCCAGGATAGGGGATCGGGAGACCCAGTACTTC.

This clone has a handful of counts. As DNA, the CDR3 is TGTGCCAGTAGTGGCGGACAGGGCCGAAGCTCCTACGAGCAGTACTTC. Translating it yields CASSGGQGRSSYEQYF. The rearrangement links TRBV19 to TRBJ2-7; TRBD1 matches 8 bases. CDR1 is LNHDA and CDR2 is SQIVND in the germline V gene (reference sequence). J was trimmed by 0 bases and V by 5 bases; bases with no gene match: 9. The CDR3 runs 16 residues.

J is TRBJ2-7 and V is TRBV30; 12 bases align to TRBD2. CDR3 length equals 16 residues. J lost 0 bases, V lost 4 bases, and 7 bases had no gene match. Germline V gene lookup returns CDR1 GTSNPN and CDR2 SVGIG (reference sequence). CDR3 coding DNA: TGTGCCTGGACCGGGACTAGCGGGCGGTACTCCTACGAGCAGTACTTC. It codes for CAWTGTSGRYSYEQYF.

The V gene is TRBV7-2, the J gene TRBJ1-2; D gene ambiguous. The CDR3 loop spans 11 amino acids. Germline-derived CDR1 and CDR2 are SGHTA and FQGNSA. V lost 1 base to trimming and J lost 8 bases, with 5 bases between them. CDR3: CASSLGLGYTF. DNA of the CDR3: TGTGCCAGCAGCTTAGGTCTAGGCTACACCTTC.

This clone turned up a few times. The V call is TRBV6-6, the J call TRBJ2-1; weak D call: TRBD2 (6 bases). CDR3 length: 15 amino acids. The germline V and J ends were trimmed by 7 bases and 0 bases, with 13 bases remaining between them. Germline values: CDR1 MNHNY, CDR2 SVGAGI (reference sequence). CDR3 nucleotides: TGTGCCAGCACCTTTAGCGGTAGCTCCTACAATGAGCAGTTCTTC. This codes for CASTFSGSSYNEQFF.

The rearrangement links TRBV29-1 to TRBJ2-7; no reliable D call. Germline values: CDR1 SQVTM, CDR2 ANQGSEA. V lost 4 bases and J lost 2, with 15 bases in between. The CDR3 loop spans 14 amino acids. CDR3 residues: CSVGLSLTTYEQYF. DNA of the CDR3: TGCAGCGTTGGGCTTTCTCTCACAACCTACGAGCAGTACTTC.

This clone was picked up a small number of times. The chain recombines TRBV11-2 with TRBJ1-1; no reliable D call. Per germline, CDR1 SGHAT and CDR2 FQNNGV. The CDR3 covers 13 residues. Trimming removed 0 bases at V and 3 bases at J, with 5 bases between. CDR3 residues: CASSLESYTEAFF. CDR3 sequence (DNA): TGTGCCAGCAGCTTAGAGTCCTACACTGAAGCTTTCTTT.

The chain has TRBV7-2 and TRBJ1-5, with 12 bases lining up with TRBD1. The CDR3 runs 17 residues. The V and J ends lost 3 bases and 2 bases, in that order; junction bases with no gene match: 5. Looked up from germline, CDR1 is SGHTA and CDR2 is FQGNSA. In DNA, the CDR3 is TGTGCCAGCAGCTTGGGACAGGGGGCGACGGGCAATCAGCCCCAGCATTTT. Encoded protein: CASSLGQGATGNQPQHF.

This clone came up a few times. The chain uses TRBV7-2 and TRBJ2-5; D not certain. The CDR3 extends over 13 amino acids. Germline CDR1 SGHTA, CDR2 FQGNSA. The ends were cut back, 5 bases at V and 7 bases at J, with 14 bases in the middle. The CDR3 region is CASSADQRGTQYF. DNA of the CDR3: TGTGCCAGCAGCGCGGATCAGAGAGGGACCCAGTACTTC.

CDR3 loop: CSVAGAGTDTQYF. The CDR3 DNA follows: TGCAGCGTCGCAGGGGCGGGCACAGATACGCAGTATTTT. The V call is TRBV29-1, the J call TRBJ2-3; weak D call: TRBD1 (6 bases). The germline V gene has CDR1 SQVTM and CDR2 ANQGSEA. V lost 6 bases and J lost 1, with 11 bases in between. The CDR3 totals 13 residues.

This clone was counted only a few times. The chain recombines TRBV28 with TRBJ2-7, with TRBD2 matching over 11 bases. From germline, CDR1 is MDHEN and CDR2 SYDVKM. V dropped 6 bases and J dropped 3; count of bases not matched to a gene: 4. CDR3 length: 14 amino acids. CDR3 region: CASRRTSGFYEQYF. DNA of the CDR3: TGTGCCAGCAGACGGACTAGCGGGTTCTACGAGCAGTACTTC.

The V gene is TRBV2, the J gene TRBJ1-2, with TRBD1 as a possible D gene (6 bases). CDR3 length: 16 residues. V was trimmed by 3 bases and J by 5 bases, leaving 19 bases between them. Germline loops: CDR1 SNHLY, CDR2 FYNNEI. CDR3 bases: TGTGCCAGCAGTGATGCCGGGACACCTATTCGTTATGGCTACACCTTC. It codes for CASSDAGTPIRYGYTF.

This clone was observed a handful of times. The V and J genes are TRBV15 and TRBJ1-1; D gene ambiguous. V lost 3 bases and J lost 4, with 12 bases in between. Germline CDR1 reads LNHNV; CDR2 reads YYDKDF (reference sequence). The CDR3 is made up of 14 amino acids. This chain's CDR3 is CATSRGGEATEAFF. DNA of the CDR3: TGTGCCACCAGCAGGGGAGGCGAGGCCACTGAAGCTTTCTTT.

This clone came up a few times. The chain recombines TRBV4-3 with TRBJ2-7, with a tentative D call TRBD1 (5 bases). This CDR3 has 15 amino acids. V lost 0 bases and J 3 bases, leaving 12 bases between the germline ends. From germline, CDR1 is LGHNA and CDR2 YSLEER. CDR3 in DNA: TGCGCCAGCAGCCAAGAGGGTAGGGGAAACTACGAGCAGTACTTC. This translates into CASSQEGRGNYEQYF.

This clone has ten or more counts. The chain joins TRBV28 to TRBJ2-3, with D tentatively TRBD2 (5 bases). Trimming pared 5 bases from V and 4 bases from J, leaving 25 bases between. This CDR3 is 18 amino acids long. Germline V gene lookup returns CDR1 MDHEN and CDR2 SYDVKM. This chain's CDR3 is CASSPVGMGSGNSDTQYF. The CDR3 coding sequence is TGTGCCAGCAGTCCTGTGGGGATGGGTTCGGGGAACTCAGATACGCAGTATTTT.

The rearrangement uses TRBV2 and TRBJ2-1, with 13 bases fitting TRBD2. The CDR3 is 15 residues long. V gave up 6 bases and J gave up 10 bases; unmatched junction bases: 9. Germline values: CDR1 SNHLY, CDR2 FYNNEI. CDR3 loop: CASRPGLAGSKEQFF. CDR3 DNA sequence: TGTGCCAGCAGGCCGGGACTAGCGGGGTCTAAAGAGCAGTTCTTC. Variable domain in full (rest from reference TRBV2 and TRBJ2-1): EPEVTQTPSHQVTQMGQEVILRCVPISNHLYFYWYRQILGQKVEFLVSFYNNEISEKSEIFDDQFSVERPDGSNFTLKIRSTKLEDSAMYFCASRPGLAGSKEQFFGPGTRLTVL.

The sample holds a few counts of this clone. V gene TRBV5-1 combines with J gene TRBJ2-5, with 14 bases that match TRBD2. This CDR3 is 16 amino acids long. Germline trimming cut 1 base from V and 7 bases from J; bases unmatched to any gene: 6. Germline loops: CDR1 SGHRS, CDR2 YFSETQ. CDR3 in amino acids: CASSLPGLAGAGTQYF. CDR3 nucleotide sequence: TGCGCCAGCAGCTTGCCGGGACTAGCGGGAGCTGGGACCCAGTACTTC. The variable domain in full, completed from reference TRBV5-1 and TRBJ2-5, reads KAGVTQTPRYLIKTRGQQVTLSCSPISGHRSVSWYQQTPGQGLQFLFEYFSETQRNKGNFPGRFSGRQFSNSRSEMNVSTLELGDSALYLCASSLPGLAGAGTQYFGPGTRLLVL.

This clone was seen more than once but under ten times. The chain has TRBV5-4 and TRBJ2-5; 7 nucleotides line up with TRBD1. The CDR3 loop spans 14 amino acids. The trim removed 0 bases at V and 5 bases at J, leaving 4 bases unmatched. Germline assignment: CDR1 SGHNT and CDR2 YYREEE (reference sequence). CDR3 nucleotides: TGTGCCAGCAGCTTGGGAGGGGGCGGTGAGACCCAGTACTTC. The encoded protein is CASSLGGGGETQYF.

The genes are TRBV2 and TRBJ2-1; perhaps TRBD2 as D (6 bases). The V gene's germline CDR1 is SNHLY and CDR2 FYNNEI. CDR3 length: 16 amino acids. Trimming cost V 6 bases and J 4 bases, with 19 bases left between them. CDR3 region: CASRVKEGQVYNEQFF. The CDR3 coding sequence is TGTGCCAGCAGGGTTAAGGAGGGGCAGGTGTACAATGAGCAGTTCTTC.

This clone has a handful of counts. The rearrangement uses TRBV27 and TRBJ2-3; TRBD1 matches at 8 bases. This CDR3 is 17 amino acids long. Germline V gene data show CDR1 as MNHEY and CDR2 as SMNVEV (reference sequence). J was trimmed by 7 bases and V by 3 bases; bases with no gene match: 15. The CDR3 spells CASSFTRDRPSRNTQYF. CDR3 nucleotide sequence: TGTGCCAGCAGTTTTACCAGGGACAGGCCAAGCAGAAATACGCAGTATTTT.

This clone has more than one count but fewer than ten. The rearrangement uses TRBV7-9 and TRBJ2-5; maybe TRBD1 (6 bases). Germline CDR1 and CDR2: SEHNR and FQNEAQ (reference sequence). This CDR3 spans 14 amino acids. Trimming took 3 bases from V and 1 from J, leaving 9 bases between them. The CDR3 region has the DNA TGTGCCAGCAGCTTTGACAGGACCCAAGAGACCCAGTACTTC. It translates to CASSFDRTQETQYF.

The V and J genes are TRBV2 and TRBJ1-1; D gene unclear. Germline V gene data show CDR1 as SNHLY and CDR2 as FYNNEI. The CDR3 covers 12 residues. The V and J ends lost 8 bases and 7 bases respectively, with 14 bases between them. CDR3 coding DNA: TGTGCCAGCGGCCGCCGCCGACATGAAGCTTTCTTT. Translating gives CASGRRRHEAFF.

The genes are TRBV6-6 and TRBJ2-3; possible D gene TRBD1, 6 bases. V was shortened by 6 bases and J by 0 bases, with 13 bases between the two germline ends. The length of the CDR3 is 15 residues. From germline, CDR1 is MNHNY and CDR2 SVGAGI (reference sequence). The CDR3 here is CASRSSQGSTDTQYF. The CDR3 DNA follows: TGTGCCAGCAGGTCGAGCCAGGGGAGCACAGATACGCAGTATTTT.

The rearrangement uses TRBV5-1 and TRBJ2-3; 8 positions match TRBD1. The CDR3 sequence is 16 residues long. Losses at the gene ends were 2 bases for V and 5 bases for J; bases not matched to a gene: 10. Germline CDR1 and CDR2: SGHRS and YFSETQ. This chain's CDR3 is CASSLGQGRGRDTQYF. CDR3 sequence (DNA): TGCGCCAGCAGCTTAGGACAGGGAAGAGGGAGAGATACGCAGTATTTT.

This clone was seen a few times. The rearrangement joins TRBV7-9 to TRBJ2-4, with TRBD1 as a possible D gene (6 bases). Germline V lookup: CDR1 SEHNR, CDR2 FQNEAQ (reference sequence). The CDR3 extends over 14 amino acids. Trimming took 5 bases from V and 9 from J, leaving 17 bases between them. For the CDR3, the DNA is TGTGCCAGCAGCGAAACAGGGTTTCGGGGCATTCAGTACTTC. It encodes CASSETGFRGIQYF.

This chain joins TRBV5-4 and TRBJ2-1; D is unclear. Trimming removed 4 bases from V and 0 bases from J, with 11 bases in between. There are 15 residues in the CDR3. Germline V gene data show CDR1 as SGHNT and CDR2 as YYREEE (reference sequence). Written as DNA, the CDR3 is TGTGCCAGCAGCCCCGGGTATATCTCCTACAATGAGCAGTTCTTC. Its protein product is CASSPGYISYNEQFF.